A single sample is the source of the 21 T cell receptor beta chains below, sequenced in a study of T-cell memory formation after mild COVID-19 (dated by TCRdb to about 2021). Library preparation employed 5' RACE. The data were produced on an Illumina NovaSeq 6000. TCRdb reran the public reads through fastp at Q25 and MiXCR, keeping productive beta chains. All rows with the same CDR3 protein become a single entry with the most common DNA and genes. The sample includes roughly 350,000 distinct CDR3 sequences, with around 28% observed a single time. The ten largest clones add up to roughly 13% of the sample. Specimen: PBMCs or a T cell subset sorted from them (not recorded which). These receptors were taken from an adult woman who had mild COVID-19 (a few samples of this study predate the infection). The sample titles of this study are shuffled in the database, so cell type and time point are left out; the donor was told from shared clones.

J is TRBJ2-1 and V is TRBV20-1, with 14 bases fitting TRBD2. Trimming cost V 6 bases and J 0 bases; bases outside gene matches: 10. The germline gives CDR1 DFQATT, CDR2 SNEGSKA (reference sequence). The CDR3 sequence is 18 residues long. The CDR3 bases are TGCAGTGCGAAAGGAACCGGGACTAGCGGGAGCTCCTACAATGAGCAGTTCTTC. Translating it yields CSAKGTGTSGSSYNEQFF.

The chain employs TRBV7-2 and TRBJ2-7; 10 nucleotides match TRBD2. Germline CDR1 is SGHTA and CDR2 is FQGNSA. The CDR3 loop spans 17 amino acids. The V and J ends lost 2 bases and 7 bases, in that order; junction bases with no gene match: 14. CDR3: CASSLLPLSGGTREQYF. CDR3 DNA: TGTGCCAGCAGCTTACTTCCCCTTAGCGGGGGGACTAGAGAGCAGTACTTC.

This clonotype was observed a few times. The rearrangement joins TRBV5-1 to TRBJ2-1; 8 bases are a match to TRBD2. Germline V gene data show CDR1 as SGHRS and CDR2 as YFSETQ. Trimming at V came to 2 bases and at J to 6 bases, leaving 7 bases not matched to a gene. This CDR3 has 15 amino acids. The DNA for the CDR3 is TGCGCCAGCAGCTTTATGGCGGGGGGAATCAATGAGCAGTTCTTC. Its translation: CASSFMAGGINEQFF. Using reference TRBV5-1 and TRBJ2-1 for the parts outside the CDR3, the full variable domain is KAGVTQTPRYLIKTRGQQVTLSCSPISGHRSVSWYQQTPGQGLQFLFEYFSETQRNKGNFPGRFSGRQFSNSRSEMNVSTLELGDSALYLCASSFMAGGINEQFFGPGTRLTVL.

The chain carries TRBV29-1 and TRBJ2-5, with 8 bases matching TRBD1. Germline V gene lookup returns CDR1 SQVTM and CDR2 ANQGSEA. The CDR3 runs to 12 residues. J was trimmed by 5 bases and V by 2 bases; bases with no gene match: 1. CDR3 sequence: CSVEQGAETQYF. CDR3 DNA sequence: TGCAGCGTTGAACAGGGGGCGGAGACCCAGTACTTC.

Ten or more counts support this clonotype. This sequence joins TRBV29-1 and TRBJ2-1; no reliable D call. Trimming shortened V by 4 bases and J by 5 bases, and 9 bases separated the two germline ends. Germline V gene sequence: CDR1 SQVTM, CDR2 ANQGSEA. The CDR3 has 12 residues. CDR3 sequence (DNA): TGCAGCGTTGTAAAGGGCCACAATGAGCAGTTCTTC. As protein: CSVVKGHNEQFF.

The genes are TRBV20-1 and TRBJ2-7, with D possibly TRBD2 on 6 matching bases. Germline CDR1 DFQATT, CDR2 SNEGSKA (reference sequence). V gave up 6 bases and J gave up 1 base, with 19 bases separating them. CDR3 size: 15 residues. The CDR3 loop reads CSAKPPRGDSYEQYF. The CDR3 DNA is TGCAGTGCGAAGCCTCCGCGGGGTGATTCCTACGAGCAGTACTTC.

This clonotype has just a few counts. The chain has TRBV24-1 and TRBJ2-1, with D perhaps matching TRBD1 (6 bases). The CDR3 loop spans 16 amino acids. Between the trimmed V and J ends, which lost 3 bases and 8 bases, there was a span of 19 bases. CDR1 is KGHDR, CDR2 SFDVKD, per germline. CDR3 in amino acids: CATSDPGQGLNDEQFF. For the CDR3, the DNA is TGTGCCACCAGTGATCCTGGGCAGGGGCTTAACGATGAGCAGTTCTTC.

The chain couples TRBV12-3 or TRBV12-4 to TRBJ1-2; 8 bases are shared with TRBD1. This CDR3 is 13 amino acids long. V shed 5 bases, J shed 7 bases, and the junction held 6 bases outside the gene matches. DNA for the CDR3: TGTGCCAGCAGTCGGACAGGGAGTGGTGGCTACACCTTC. This encodes CASSRTGSGGYTF.

This clonotype showed up just once. This chain uses TRBV2 with TRBJ2-7; D is possibly TRBD1 (6 bases). CDR3 length: 17 amino acids. Germline CDR1 reads SNHLY; CDR2 reads FYNNEI. Between the trimmed V and J ends, which lost 0 bases and 0 bases, there was a span of 15 bases. CDR3 region: CASSEALETGRSYEQYF. CDR3 coding DNA: TGTGCCAGCAGTGAAGCGCTTGAGACAGGCCGCTCCTACGAGCAGTACTTC.

The genes are TRBV6-5 and TRBJ2-1, with D possibly being TRBD1 (6 bases). CDR1 MNHEY and CDR2 SVGAGI come from the germline V gene. The CDR3 has 16 amino acids. The ends were cut back, 2 bases at V and 6 bases at J, with 17 bases in the middle. The CDR3 DNA sequence: TGTGCCAGCAGTTACCGGCGTACAGGGAGTAGCAATGAGCAGTTCTTC. Translating it yields CASSYRRTGSSNEQFF.

V gene TRBV19 combines with J gene TRBJ1-5; unclear D gene. The germline gives CDR1 LNHDA, CDR2 SQIVND (reference sequence). The CDR3 covers 16 residues. V lost 4 bases to trimming and J lost 0 bases, with 13 bases between them. The CDR3 region is CASSNSRHLSNQPQHF. In DNA, the CDR3 is TGTGCCAGTAGTAACTCCCGACATCTTAGCAATCAGCCCCAGCATTTT.

This clonotype appeared a few times. V and J are TRBV5-1 and TRBJ2-2, with D unclear. The CDR3 length is 14 residues. The V gene lost 0 bases and the J gene lost 4 bases, with 7 bases spanning the gap. Germline lookup yields CDR1 SGHRS and CDR2 YFSETQ. The chain's CDR3 is CASSLEMLTGELFF. CDR3 in DNA: TGCGCCAGCAGCTTGGAGATGCTCACCGGGGAGCTGTTTTTT.

The chain joins TRBV4-2 to TRBJ2-7, with D possibly matching TRBD1 (7 bases). This CDR3 contains 14 residues. The V and J ends lost 4 bases and 4 bases respectively, with 14 bases between them. CDR1 and CDR2 (germline): LGHNA, YNFKEQ. Here the CDR3 DNA reads TGTGCCAGCAGCCCGGCCAGGGGGAGGTACGAGCAGTACTTC. Protein sequence: CASSPARGRYEQYF.

The V gene is TRBV9, the J gene TRBJ2-2; D is ambiguous. Germline V gene sequence: CDR1 SGDLS, CDR2 YYNGEE. The CDR3 totals 15 residues. V was pared by 3 bases and J by 4 bases, with 13 bases between. CDR3 in DNA: TGTGCCAGCAGCGGCACAGCTAAGGGCACCGGGGAGCTGTTTTTT. Translated: CASSGTAKGTGELFF. The full variable domain, its missing parts supplied by reference TRBV9 and TRBJ2-2, is DSGVTQTPKHLITATGQRVTLRCSPRSGDLSVYWYQQSLDQGLQFLIQYYNGEERAKGNILERFSAQQFPDLHSELNLSSLELGDSALYFCASSGTAKGTGELFFGEGSRLTVL.

V usage is TRBV5-1 and J usage is TRBJ1-1; TRBD1 is a possible D gene (6 bases). Trimming left V 1 base short and J 0 bases short, with 13 bases between. The germline V gene has CDR1 SGHRS and CDR2 YFSETQ. The CDR3 has 16 amino acids. The CDR3 nucleotides read TGCGCCAGCAGCTTGACGCCTGGGGGCCTGAACACTGAAGCTTTCTTT. This gives the protein CASSLTPGGLNTEAFF.

This clonotype was counted between two and nine times. This chain joins TRBV9 and TRBJ2-1; possibly TRBD2 for D (5 bases). V was clipped by 4 bases and J by 6 bases, with 14 bases between them. CDR3 length equals 14 residues. Germline values: CDR1 SGDLS, CDR2 YYNGEE. CDR3 residues: CASSTRPGFNEQFF. The CDR3 DNA reads as TGTGCCAGCAGCACCCGGCCGGGGTTCAATGAGCAGTTCTTC.

The chain carries TRBV25-1 and TRBJ2-2, with a possible D match to TRBD2 (5 bases). CDR1 and CDR2 from the germline V gene are MGHDK and SYGVNS. The CDR3 spans 14 residues. The ends were cut back, 3 bases at V and 6 bases at J, with 11 bases in the middle. CDR3 residues: CASSDSVGAGELFF. Here the CDR3 DNA reads TGTGCCAGCAGTGACTCAGTGGGAGCCGGGGAGCTGTTTTTT.

This clonotype was detected a few times. The CDR3 DNA sequence: TGCGCCAGCAGCCAAGTTAGCGGGGCTTACACCGGGGAGCTGTTTTTT. Translating gives CASSQVSGAYTGELFF. This chain uses TRBV4-1 with TRBJ2-2; TRBD2 agrees at 8 bases. The CDR3 has 16 residues. The V gene's germline CDR1 is MGHRA and CDR2 YSYEKL. V lost 1 base to trimming and J lost 3 bases; unmatched junction nucleotides: 4.

This clonotype was recorded a few times. The CDR3 coding sequence is TGTGCCAGCAACCCCCGGGACGTCTACAATGAGCAGTTCTTC. Amino acid sequence: CASNPRDVYNEQFF. The chain recombines TRBV11-2 with TRBJ2-1; D tentatively fits TRBD1 or TRBD2 (5 bases each). Per the germline V gene, CDR1 is SGHAT and CDR2 is FQNNGV. Between the trimmed V and J ends, which lost 7 bases and 3 bases, there was a span of 13 bases. CDR3 size: 14 residues.

The rearrangement joins TRBV29-1 to TRBJ2-4; the match to TRBD1 covers 9 bases. This CDR3 has 12 residues. Germline values: CDR1 SQVTM, CDR2 ANQGSEA. The trim removed 4 bases at V and 6 bases at J, leaving 1 base unmatched. The CDR3, as DNA: TGCAGCGTTGGGGGACAGGGAAACATTCAGTACTTC. Its protein is CSVGGQGNIQYF.

The chain couples TRBV7-9 to TRBJ2-5; D ambiguous. Germline CDR1 SEHNR, CDR2 FQNEAQ (reference sequence). The CDR3 runs to 13 residues. Trimming stripped 11 bases from V and 4 bases from J, with 17 bases between. CDR3 sequence reads: CAATSNWGETQYF. The CDR3 nucleotides are TGTGCCGCAACCTCCAACTGGGGAGAGACCCAGTACTTC.